These 17 T cell receptor beta chains were all obtained from the same sample, sequenced in a study of T cell repertoires in aging, cancer and after chemotherapy. A mixed TRB-A/B primer pool amplified rearranged TRB by multiplex touch-down PCR. TCRdb independently ran MiXCR on the multiplex PCR reads; one entry per CDR3 protein. The table records about 12,000 distinct CDR3 sequences, 31% of them present only once. The template was genomic DNA from peripheral blood, not RNA. Sequenced material: blood. These TCRs come from a human donor in good health. The donor label of this sample is uncertain.

This chain connects TRBV30 to TRBJ1-5, with D possibly TRBD1 on 5 matching bases. The CDR3 extends over 13 amino acids. V lost 5 bases, J lost 3 bases, and 11 bases lay in between. Per germline, CDR1 GTSNPN and CDR2 SVGIG (reference sequence). CDR3 amino acids: CAWGGTANQPQHF. The CDR3, as DNA: TGTGCCTGGGGGGGGACGGCCAATCAGCCCCAGCATTTT.

The chain recombines TRBV15 with TRBJ1-1, with D maybe TRBD1 (6 bases). This CDR3 has 17 residues. The germline V and J ends were trimmed by 0 bases and 4 bases, with 18 bases remaining between them. Germline lookup yields CDR1 LNHNV and CDR2 YYDKDF (reference sequence). This chain's CDR3 is CATSRDVTPGGATEAFF. The CDR3 coding sequence is TGTGCCACCAGCAGAGATGTCACTCCTGGGGGGGCCACTGAAGCTTTCTTT.

This clonotype was seen a few times. The chain links TRBV7-6 to TRBJ2-7, with 9 bases that match TRBD1. Germline values: CDR1 SGHVS, CDR2 FNYEAQ. V lost 5 bases to trimming and J lost 6 bases; unmatched junction nucleotides: 5. The CDR3 runs 13 residues. CDR3: CASSLDRGSEQYF. The DNA of the CDR3 is TGTGCCAGCAGCCTGGACAGGGGTTCCGAGCAGTACTTC.

This chain uses TRBV12-3 or TRBV12-4 with TRBJ2-1; D tentatively fits TRBD1 or TRBD2 (5 bases each). V shed 1 base and J shed 9 bases, with 7 bases lying between them. The CDR3 covers 12 residues. DNA of the CDR3: TGTGCCAGCAGTTTAGGGGACGCTGAGCAGTTCTTC. Its translation: CASSLGDAEQFF.

CDR3: CASSPASGVKAQPQHF. The CDR3 DNA reads TGTGCCAGCAGCCCAGCTTCGGGGGTAAAGGCTCAGCCCCAGCATTTT. The rearrangement joins TRBV7-3 to TRBJ1-5; a weak D match, TRBD1 (5 bases). This CDR3 contains 16 residues. The V gene's germline CDR1 is SGHTA and CDR2 FQGTGA. Trimming took off 5 bases at V and 6 bases at J, with 20 bases between the two ends. The complete variable domain, with remaining parts taken from reference TRBV7-3 and TRBJ1-5, reads GAGVSQTPSNKVTEKGKYVELRCDPISGHTALYWYRQSLGQGPEFLIYFQGTGAADDSGLPNDRFFAVRPEGSVSTLKIQRTERGDSAVYLCASSPASGVKAQPQHFGDGTRLSIL.

Judged by abundance, this clonotype is medium-sized. The chain couples TRBV29-1 to TRBJ2-3; 7 bases match TRBD2. J lost 2 bases, V lost 7 bases, and 6 bases had no gene match. This CDR3 has 13 amino acids. Germline V lookup: CDR1 SQVTM, CDR2 ANQGSEA. The CDR3 DNA follows: TGCAGCGCCAGCGGGGACTACACAGATACGCAGTATTTT. Its translation: CSASGDYTDTQYF.

The V call is TRBV7-2, the J call TRBJ2-7, with D possibly TRBD1 on 6 matching bases. The CDR3 is made up of 11 amino acids. Germline assignment: CDR1 SGHTA and CDR2 FQGNSA. V lost 5 bases, J lost 10 bases, and 12 bases lay in between. CDR3 protein: CASSLRGRQYF. In nucleotides, the CDR3 is TGTGCCAGCAGCCTCAGGGGCAGACAGTACTTC.

This clonotype was detected a few times. The chain carries TRBV5-6 and TRBJ2-5; D call uncertain. V was clipped by 4 bases and J by 0 bases, with 13 bases between them. CDR3 length: 15 amino acids. Germline CDR1 reads SGHDT; CDR2 reads YYEEEE. CDR3 coding DNA: TGTGCCAGCAGCCCCCCCGACGGGTACCAAGAGACCCAGTACTTC. It yields the protein CASSPPDGYQETQYF.

In this sample, this clonotype turned up a few times. The chain has TRBV5-6 and TRBJ2-5; 12 nucleotides line up with TRBD1. The germline V gene encodes CDR1 SGHDT and CDR2 YYEEEE. The CDR3 is 15 amino acids. Trimming cost V 2 bases and J 7 bases; bases outside gene matches: 6. The CDR3 region has the DNA TGTGCCAGCAGCTTCCGGGACAGGGGGCGAGTGACCCAGTACTTC. This sequence encodes CASSFRDRGRVTQYF. The whole variable domain, remainder taken from reference TRBV5-6 and TRBJ2-5, is DAGVTQSPTHLIKTRGQQVTLRCSPKSGHDTVSWYQQALGQGPQFIFQYYEEEERQRGNFPDRFSGHQFPNYSSELNVNALLLGDSALYLCASSFRDRGRVTQYFGPGTRLLVL.

This rearrangement joins TRBV5-1 to TRBJ2-7; no clear D. V lost 1 base and J 1 base, leaving 3 bases between the germline ends. The CDR3 consists of 12 residues. Germline V gene lookup returns CDR1 SGHRS and CDR2 YFSETQ. In DNA form, the CDR3 reads TGCGCCAGCAGCTTGACGTCCTACGAGCAGTACTTC. Translating it yields CASSLTSYEQYF.

This clonotype was detected only a few times. The chain links TRBV6-4 to TRBJ2-6; 9 nucleotides agree with TRBD2. CDR1 MRHNA and CDR2 SNTAGT come from the germline V gene. The CDR3 covers 17 residues. The ends lost 7 bases at V and 0 bases at J; junction bases unmatched: 7. The CDR3 loop reads CASTAGGLHSGANVLTF. DNA for the CDR3: TGTGCCAGCACCGCGGGGGGGTTACACTCTGGGGCCAACGTCCTGACTTTC.

With respect to this clonotype: A junction boundary mismatches the germline segment, possibly from a read error. This chain links TRBV18 with TRBJ2-5, with D unresolved. The CDR3 runs 11 residues. Germline values: CDR1 KGHSH, CDR2 LQKENI. CDR3 sequence reads: CASLPRETQYF. The CDR3 DNA reads TGTGCCAGCTTACCACGGGAGACCCAGTACTTC. Looking up the rest from reference TRBV18 and TRBJ2-5 gives the full variable domain: NAGVMQNPRHLVRRRGQEARLRCSPMKGHSHVYWYRQLPEEGLKFMVYLQKENIIDESGMPKERFSAEFPKEGPSILRIQQVVRGDSAAYFCASLPRETQYFGPGTRLLVL.

The chain employs TRBV4-1 and TRBJ1-1; possible D gene TRBD1, 5 bases. The CDR3 contains 14 residues. V lost 4 bases and J 4 bases, leaving 13 bases between the germline ends. Germline CDR1 and CDR2: MGHRA and YSYEKL. The CDR3: CASSLDSRGTEAFF. The CDR3 DNA reads as TGCGCCAGCAGCCTTGACAGCCGCGGCACTGAAGCTTTCTTT.

In its sample, this clonotype was seen a few times. This chain links TRBV15 with TRBJ2-4; D is perhaps TRBD1 (5 bases). Germline CDR1 LNHNV, CDR2 YYDKDF (reference sequence). The CDR3 loop spans 17 amino acids. The V end was cut by 1 base, the J end by 0 bases, with 13 bases between. This CDR3 reads CATSRGGTNLAKNIQYF. CDR3 nucleotides: TGTGCCACCAGCAGAGGGGGCACCAACCTAGCCAAAAACATTCAGTACTTC.

In this sample, this clonotype turned up a few times. The CDR3 nucleotides read TGTGCCAGCAGCTCCAACCGGGACCTTACAAATGAGCAGTTCTTC. Translation: CASSSNRDLTNEQFF. The chain combines TRBV6-5 with TRBJ2-1; D assignment may be TRBD1 or TRBD2 (5 bases each). V was clipped by 6 bases and J by 7 bases, with 19 bases between them. From germline, CDR1 is MNHEY and CDR2 SVGAGI. This CDR3 comprises 15 residues.

The chain is built from TRBV7-2 and TRBJ2-7; possible D gene TRBD1, 5 bases. Germline V gives CDR1 SGHTA, CDR2 FQGNSA. The CDR3 totals 16 residues. V dropped 2 bases and J dropped 5 bases, with 19 bases sitting between them. CDR3 DNA: TGTGCCAGCAGCTTATCGGTGGACATAAGGTTTAACGAGCAGTACTTC. Translating gives CASSLSVDIRFNEQYF.

The chain recombines TRBV11-1 with TRBJ2-2; 9 bases fit TRBD2. V trimming: 1 base; J trimming: 4 bases; junction bases outside the gene matches: 7. This CDR3 comprises 17 residues. Germline CDR1 reads SGHAT; CDR2 reads FQDESV (reference sequence). Here the CDR3 reads CASSLDQWRGGTGELFF. CDR3 nucleotides: TGTGCCAGCAGCTTAGATCAATGGCGGGGGGGCACCGGGGAGCTGTTTTTT. The entire variable domain, with the rest obtained from reference TRBV11-1 and TRBJ2-2, is as follows: EAEVAQSPRYKITEKSQAVAFWCDPISGHATLYWYRQILGQGPELLVQFQDESVVDDSQLPKDRFSAERLKGVDSTLKIQPAELGDSAMYLCASSLDQWRGGTGELFFGEGSRLTVL.